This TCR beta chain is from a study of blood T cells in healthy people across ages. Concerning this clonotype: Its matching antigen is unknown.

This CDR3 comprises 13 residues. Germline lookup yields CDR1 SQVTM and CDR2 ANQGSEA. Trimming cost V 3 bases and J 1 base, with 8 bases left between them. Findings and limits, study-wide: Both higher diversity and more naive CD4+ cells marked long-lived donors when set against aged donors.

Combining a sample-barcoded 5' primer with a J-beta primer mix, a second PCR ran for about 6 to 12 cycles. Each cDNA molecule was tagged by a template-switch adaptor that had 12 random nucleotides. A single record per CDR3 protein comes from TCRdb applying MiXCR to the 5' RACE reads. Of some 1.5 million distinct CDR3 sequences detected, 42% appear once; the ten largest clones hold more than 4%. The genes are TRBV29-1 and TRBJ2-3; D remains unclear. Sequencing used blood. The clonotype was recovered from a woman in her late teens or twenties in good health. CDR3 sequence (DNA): TGCAGCGTTGACGGCTATGGCACAGATACGCAGTATTTT. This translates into CSVDGYGTDTQYF.